This T cell receptor beta chain was recovered during a study of T cell responses to AZD1222 COVID-19 vaccine. The wider study: Analyses pooled second doses at about 4 or about 12 weeks.

A word on this clone: Its target is unknown.

General observations from the study: White British donors predominated, females outnumbered males, and clonal diversity was possibly underestimated.

Assay used: immunoSEQ multiplex PCR; TCRdb lists only in-frame clones, some missing. Of about 170,000 clones in the sample, just under 95% were seen once. CDR3 size: 12 residues. Per the germline V gene, CDR1 is MNHNY and CDR2 is SVGAGI (reference sequence). Trimming took off 5 bases at V and 0 bases at J, with 4 bases between the two ends. The specimen comprised peripheral blood, sampled on day 0 of AZD1222 vaccination. The chain employs TRBV6-6 and TRBJ1-1; the D is unclear. This TCR came from an adult in good health. The CDR3 region has the DNA TGTGCCAGCAGTCGAATGAACACTGAAGCTTTCTTT. Translated, it gives CASSRMNTEAFF.